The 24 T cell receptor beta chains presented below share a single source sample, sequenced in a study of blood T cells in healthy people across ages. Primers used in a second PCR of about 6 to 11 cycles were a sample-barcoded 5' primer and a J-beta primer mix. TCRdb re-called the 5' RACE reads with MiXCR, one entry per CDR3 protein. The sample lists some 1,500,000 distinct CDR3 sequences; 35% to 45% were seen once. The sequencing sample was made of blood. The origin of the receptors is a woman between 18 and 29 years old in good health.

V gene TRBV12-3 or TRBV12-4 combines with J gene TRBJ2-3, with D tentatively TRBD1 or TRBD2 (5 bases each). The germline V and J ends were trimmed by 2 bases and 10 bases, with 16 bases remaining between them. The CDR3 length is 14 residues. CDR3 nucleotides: TGTGCCAGCAGTTTAAGTGGGGGTTACCGGCCGCAGTATTTT. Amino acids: CASSLSGGYRPQYF.

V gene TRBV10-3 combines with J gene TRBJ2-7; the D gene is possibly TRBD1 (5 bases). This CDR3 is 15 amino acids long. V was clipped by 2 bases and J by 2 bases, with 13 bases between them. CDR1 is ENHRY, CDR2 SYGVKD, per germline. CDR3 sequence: CAISEAAPTAYEQYF. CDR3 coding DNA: TGTGCCATCAGTGAGGCAGCCCCGACAGCCTACGAGCAGTACTTC.

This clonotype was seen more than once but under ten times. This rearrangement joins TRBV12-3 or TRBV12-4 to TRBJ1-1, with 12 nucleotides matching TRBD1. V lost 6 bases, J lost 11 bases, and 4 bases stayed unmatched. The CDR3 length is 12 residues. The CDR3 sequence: CASRGTGGLAFF. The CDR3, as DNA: TGTGCCAGCAGAGGGACAGGGGGCTTGGCTTTCTTT.

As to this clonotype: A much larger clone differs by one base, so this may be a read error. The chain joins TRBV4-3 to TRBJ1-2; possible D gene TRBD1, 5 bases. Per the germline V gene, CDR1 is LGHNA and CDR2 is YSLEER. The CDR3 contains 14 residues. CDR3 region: CASSQGQPHYGYAF. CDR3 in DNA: TGCGCCAGCAGCCAAGGACAGCCGCACTATGGCTACGCCTTC.

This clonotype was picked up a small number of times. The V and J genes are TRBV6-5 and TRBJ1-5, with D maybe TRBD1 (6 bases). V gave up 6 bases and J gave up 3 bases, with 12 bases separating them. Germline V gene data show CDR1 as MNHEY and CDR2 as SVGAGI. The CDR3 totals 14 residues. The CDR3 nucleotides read TGTGCCAGCAGAAGCGGACAGTACAATCAGCCCCAGCATTTT. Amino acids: CASRSGQYNQPQHF.

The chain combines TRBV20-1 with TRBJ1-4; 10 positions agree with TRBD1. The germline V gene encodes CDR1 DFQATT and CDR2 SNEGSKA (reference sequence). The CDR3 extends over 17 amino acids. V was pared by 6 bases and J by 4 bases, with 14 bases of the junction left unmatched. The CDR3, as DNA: TGCAGTGCAACTACCGGGACAGGGGAATGGGGTAATGAAAAACTGTTTTTT. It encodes CSATTGTGEWGNEKLFF.

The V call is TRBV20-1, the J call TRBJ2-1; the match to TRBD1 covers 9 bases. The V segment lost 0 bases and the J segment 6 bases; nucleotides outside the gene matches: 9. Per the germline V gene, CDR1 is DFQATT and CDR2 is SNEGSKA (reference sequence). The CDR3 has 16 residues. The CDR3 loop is CSARDLGQGSRNEQFF. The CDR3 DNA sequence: TGCAGTGCTAGAGATCTAGGACAGGGGAGTCGCAATGAGCAGTTCTTC.

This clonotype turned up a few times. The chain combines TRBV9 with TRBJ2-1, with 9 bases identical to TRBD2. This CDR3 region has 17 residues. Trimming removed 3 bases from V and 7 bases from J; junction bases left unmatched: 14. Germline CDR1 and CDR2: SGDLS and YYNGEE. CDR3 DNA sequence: TGTGCCAGCAGCGCCTCGGGTGCCCTAGCGGGGCGTAATGAGCAGTTCTTC. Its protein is CASSASGALAGRNEQFF. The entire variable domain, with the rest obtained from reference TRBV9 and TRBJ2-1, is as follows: DSGVTQTPKHLITATGQRVTLRCSPRSGDLSVYWYQQSLDQGLQFLIQYYNGEERAKGNILERFSAQQFPDLHSELNLSSLELGDSALYFCASSASGALAGRNEQFFGPGTRLTVL.

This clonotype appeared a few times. The CDR3 protein is CAISETTGRWTEAFF. The CDR3 DNA is TGTGCCATCAGTGAGACCACAGGGAGGTGGACTGAAGCTTTCTTT. The chain joins TRBV10-3 to TRBJ1-1; D is perhaps TRBD1 (6 bases). This CDR3 has 15 residues. Germline CDR1 ENHRY, CDR2 SYGVKD. The V gene lost 2 bases and the J gene lost 5 bases, with 15 bases spanning the gap.

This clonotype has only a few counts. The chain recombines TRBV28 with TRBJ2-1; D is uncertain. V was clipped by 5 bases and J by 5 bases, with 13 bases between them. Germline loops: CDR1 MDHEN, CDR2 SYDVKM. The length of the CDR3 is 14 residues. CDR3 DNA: TGTGCCAGCAGTCCTTACCGGCCTCACAATGAGCAGTTCTTC. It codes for CASSPYRPHNEQFF.

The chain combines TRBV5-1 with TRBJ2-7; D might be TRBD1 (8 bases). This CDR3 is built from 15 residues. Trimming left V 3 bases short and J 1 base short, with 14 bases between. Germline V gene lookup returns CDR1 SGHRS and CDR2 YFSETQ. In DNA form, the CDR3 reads TGCGCCAGCAGCTCTGGACAGGGAGGGTCCTACGAGCAGTACTTC. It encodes CASSSGQGGSYEQYF.

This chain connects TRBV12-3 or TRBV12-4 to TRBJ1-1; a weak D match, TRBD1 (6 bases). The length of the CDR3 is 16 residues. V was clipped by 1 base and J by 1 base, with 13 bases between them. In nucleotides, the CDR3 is TGTGCCAGCAGTTTAGGGATAGGGGGGGGGAACACTGAAGCTTTCTTT. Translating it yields CASSLGIGGGNTEAFF.

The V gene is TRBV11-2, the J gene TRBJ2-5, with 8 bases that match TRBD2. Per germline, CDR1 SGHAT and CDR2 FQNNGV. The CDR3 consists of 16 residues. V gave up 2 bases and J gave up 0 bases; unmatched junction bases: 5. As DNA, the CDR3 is TGTGCCAGCAGCTTAATCGGCGGGGGGTACCAAGAGACCCAGTACTTC. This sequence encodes CASSLIGGGYQETQYF.

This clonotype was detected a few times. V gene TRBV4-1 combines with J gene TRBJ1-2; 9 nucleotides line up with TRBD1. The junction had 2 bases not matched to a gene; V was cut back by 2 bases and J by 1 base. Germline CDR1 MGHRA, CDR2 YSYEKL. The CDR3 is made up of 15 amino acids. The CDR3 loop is CASSQPTGGNYGYTF. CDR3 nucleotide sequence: TGCGCCAGCAGCCAACCGACAGGGGGTAACTATGGCTACACCTTC.

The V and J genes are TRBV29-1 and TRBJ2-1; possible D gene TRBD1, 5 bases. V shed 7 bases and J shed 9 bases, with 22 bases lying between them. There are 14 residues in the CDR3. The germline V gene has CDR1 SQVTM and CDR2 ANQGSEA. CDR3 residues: CSGRAGSTEAEQFF. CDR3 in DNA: TGCAGCGGCCGGGCAGGGTCGACAGAGGCTGAGCAGTTCTTC.

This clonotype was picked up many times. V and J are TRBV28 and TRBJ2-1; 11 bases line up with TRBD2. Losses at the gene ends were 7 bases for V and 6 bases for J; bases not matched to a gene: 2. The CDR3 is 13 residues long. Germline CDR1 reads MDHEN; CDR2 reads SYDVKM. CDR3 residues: CASILAGANEQFF. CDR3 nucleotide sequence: TGTGCCAGCATACTAGCGGGAGCCAATGAGCAGTTCTTC.

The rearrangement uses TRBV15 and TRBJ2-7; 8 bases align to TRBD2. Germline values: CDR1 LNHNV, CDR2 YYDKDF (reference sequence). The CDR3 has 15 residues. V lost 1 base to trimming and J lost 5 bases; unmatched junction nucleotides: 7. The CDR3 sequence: CATSRGSGESHEQYF. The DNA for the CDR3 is TGTGCCACCAGCAGAGGTAGCGGGGAATCTCACGAGCAGTACTTC. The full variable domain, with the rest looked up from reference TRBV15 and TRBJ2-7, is DAMVIQNPRYQVTQFGKPVTLSCSQTLNHNVMYWYQQKSSQAPKLLFHYYDKDFNNEADTPDNFQSRRPNTSFCFLDIRSPGLGDTAMYLCATSRGSGESHEQYFGPGTRLTVT.

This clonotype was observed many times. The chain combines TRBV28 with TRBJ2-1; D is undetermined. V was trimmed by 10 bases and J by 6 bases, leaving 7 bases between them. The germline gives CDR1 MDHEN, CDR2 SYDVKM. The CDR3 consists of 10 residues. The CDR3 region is CATSINEQFF. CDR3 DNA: TGTGCCACCTCGATCAATGAGCAGTTCTTC.

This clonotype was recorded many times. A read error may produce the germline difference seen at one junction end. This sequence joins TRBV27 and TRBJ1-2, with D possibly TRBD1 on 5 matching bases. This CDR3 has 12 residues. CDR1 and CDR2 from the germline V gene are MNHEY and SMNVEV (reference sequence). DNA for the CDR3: TGCGCCAGCAGTTTAAAGGGGTATGGCTACACCTTC. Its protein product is CASSLKGYGYTF.

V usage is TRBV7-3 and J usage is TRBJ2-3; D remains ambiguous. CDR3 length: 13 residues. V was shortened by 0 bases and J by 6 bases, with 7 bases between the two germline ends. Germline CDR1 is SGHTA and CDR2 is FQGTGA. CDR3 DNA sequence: TGTGCCAGCAGCTTAACACCCCAGGATACGCAGTATTTT. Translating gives CASSLTPQDTQYF.

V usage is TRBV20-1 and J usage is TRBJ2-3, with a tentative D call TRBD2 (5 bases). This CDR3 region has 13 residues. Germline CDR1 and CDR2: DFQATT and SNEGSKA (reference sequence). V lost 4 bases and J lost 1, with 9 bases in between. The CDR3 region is CSATTRGTDTQYF. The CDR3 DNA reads TGCAGTGCTACCACTAGGGGCACAGATACGCAGTATTTT.

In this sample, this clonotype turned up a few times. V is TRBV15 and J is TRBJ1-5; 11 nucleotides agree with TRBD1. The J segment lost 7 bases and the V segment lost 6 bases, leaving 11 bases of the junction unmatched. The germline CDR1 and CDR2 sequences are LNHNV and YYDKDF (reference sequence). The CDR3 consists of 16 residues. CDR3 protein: CATSPNLGQGGQPQHF. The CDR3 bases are TGTGCCACCAGTCCGAACTTGGGACAGGGGGGACAGCCCCAGCATTTT.

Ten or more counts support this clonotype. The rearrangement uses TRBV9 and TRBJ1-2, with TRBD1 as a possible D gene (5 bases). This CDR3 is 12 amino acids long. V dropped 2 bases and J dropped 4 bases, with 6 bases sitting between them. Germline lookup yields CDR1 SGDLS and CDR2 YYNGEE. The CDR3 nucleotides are TGTGCCAGCAGCGTTGACAGCTATGGCTACACCTTC. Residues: CASSVDSYGYTF.

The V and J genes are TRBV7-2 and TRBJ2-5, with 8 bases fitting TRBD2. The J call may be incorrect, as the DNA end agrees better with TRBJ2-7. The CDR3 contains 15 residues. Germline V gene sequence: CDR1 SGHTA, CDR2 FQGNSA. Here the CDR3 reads CASSFSPAGENEQYF. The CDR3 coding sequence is TGTGCCAGCAGCTTTTCCCCAGCGGGAGAGAACGAGCAGTACTTC.